The present entry profiles one TCR beta chain with its context. Its cognate antigen is unknown. These data belong to a study of blood T cells in healthy people across ages. Study-level points and caveats: The study found more naive CD4+ cells and higher diversity in long-lived than aged donors. Expanded clonotype changes were possibly confounded by unknown donor CMV status.

It was with a sample-barcoded 5' primer and a J-beta primer mix that a second PCR of roughly 7 to 11 cycles was run. TCRdb called the 5' RACE reads again in MiXCR, with one record for every CDR3 protein. Among 1.8 million or so distinct CDR3 sequences listed, roughly 43% were seen once. Per sample, no less than 5 micrograms of total RNA were extracted. The CDR3 is made up of 17 amino acids. In germline, CDR1 is SGHTA, CDR2 FQGNSA. V and J are TRBV7-2 and TRBJ2-4; 14 bases match TRBD2. The J call could be wrong; TRBJ2-7 is a better fit for the DNA end. The receptor was isolated from a human donor in good health. Sequencing was performed on blood. The CDR3 bases are TGTGCCAGCAGCCCGTCGACTAGCGGGGGGGCAATGCACGAGCAGTACTTC. Protein: CASSPSTSGGAMHEQYF.